The 5 T cell receptor beta chains presented below share a single source sample, sequenced in a study of patients and donors after allogeneic stem cell transplantation. TCRdb reanalysed the RT-PCR reads using MiXCR and keeps one entry per CDR3 protein. The sample lists 150,000 to 200,000 distinct CDR3 sequences, over 25% seen once, with less than 3.5% in the top ten. Input material: blood, either unsorted or a sorted T cell fraction (not recorded which). These receptors originate from a human donor who was either an allogeneic HSCT recipient or a stem cell or donor lymphocyte infusion donor (not recorded which). It is not recorded whose cells these are; they may come from a transplant donor.

The chain has TRBV24-1 and TRBJ2-5, with TRBD2 matching over 7 bases. Trimming took 3 bases from V and 4 from J; bases not matched to a gene: 7. The CDR3 is 15 residues long. CDR1 and CDR2 (germline): KGHDR, SFDVKD. The CDR3 loop reads CATSDPPSGRETQYF. In DNA form, the CDR3 reads TGTGCCACCAGTGATCCCCCTAGCGGCCGAGAGACCCAGTACTTC.

Only a few counts were recorded for this clonotype. This chain connects TRBV4-3 to TRBJ2-7; the match to TRBD2 covers 12 bases. The CDR3 loop spans 17 amino acids. V was pared by 2 bases and J by 0 bases, with 5 bases of the junction left unmatched. The germline gives CDR1 LGHNA, CDR2 YSLEER. The DNA for the CDR3 is TGCGCCAGCAGCCAACTAGCGGGAGGGCTCAGCTCCTACGAGCAGTACTTC. Translation: CASSQLAGGLSSYEQYF.

The chain couples TRBV4-2 to TRBJ2-1, with a possible D match to TRBD2 (6 bases). The CDR3 has 14 amino acids. V lost 4 bases and J 5 bases, leaving 12 bases between the germline ends. Germline CDR1 LGHNA, CDR2 YNFKEQ. In DNA form, the CDR3 reads TGTGCCAGCAGCCGACCCTCTAGCGACAATGAGCAGTTCTTC. As protein: CASSRPSSDNEQFF.

The V and J genes are TRBV7-9 and TRBJ1-6; tentatively, D is TRBD1 (6 bases). Germline V gene lookup returns CDR1 SEHNR and CDR2 FQNEAQ (reference sequence). The CDR3 extends over 17 amino acids. With 3 bases removed from V and 0 bases from J, the gap between germline ends came to 12 bases. The DNA for the CDR3 is TGTGCCAGCAGCTTCGAAACAGGGAACTCCTATAATTCACCCCTCCACTTT. This sequence encodes CASSFETGNSYNSPLHF.

The V and J genes are TRBV20-1 and TRBJ2-1; 9 bases are shared with TRBD1. CDR1 is DFQATT, CDR2 SNEGSKA, per germline (reference sequence). The junction had 10 bases not matched to a gene; V was cut back by 5 bases and J by 8 bases. The CDR3 covers 14 residues. CDR3 amino acids: CSAGPGQGGYEQFF. DNA for the CDR3: TGCAGTGCTGGCCCGGGACAGGGCGGGTATGAGCAGTTCTTC.